Shown below are 4 T cell receptor beta chains from a single sample sequenced in a study of blood T cell repertoires in COVID-19. Method: immunoSEQ multiplex PCR; TCRdb's copy keeps in-frame clones and lacks some. Of tens of thousands of clones in the sample, around 88% were seen once. The material sequenced was peripheral blood. The receptors stem from a man in his 60s with acute or convalescent COVID-19.

V is TRBV5-4 and J is TRBJ2-1; the match to TRBD2 covers 7 bases. The CDR3 is 15 amino acids. Trimming cost V 4 bases and J 4 bases; bases outside gene matches: 8. Germline V CDR1 and CDR2: SGHNT, YYREEE (reference sequence). The CDR3 sequence is CASSDGGGAYNEQFF. The CDR3 DNA is TGTGCCAGCAGCGATGGGGGAGGGGCTTACAATGAGCAGTTCTTC.

The gene calls are TRBV7-2 and TRBJ1-2, with D possibly matching TRBD1 (5 bases). The CDR3 consists of 15 residues. Germline assignment: CDR1 SGHTA and CDR2 FQGNSA. V lost 5 bases and J 4 bases, leaving 17 bases between the germline ends. The CDR3 is CASSPESGIVYGYTF. In DNA form, the CDR3 reads TGTGCCAGCAGCCCCGAGTCAGGGATAGTCTATGGCTACACCTTC.

For this clone: Mismatch with germline at one junction end may stem from a read error. This chain links TRBV5-8 with TRBJ1-1; no definite D call. The CDR3 runs to 12 residues. Germline lookup yields CDR1 SGHTS and CDR2 YDEGEE. CDR3 sequence (DNA): TGTGCCAGCAGCTTGGGAAGCACCGGGAGACACTTT. As protein: CASSLGSTGRHF.

This chain connects TRBV10-3 to TRBJ1-2; TRBD1 aligns across 11 bases. From germline, CDR1 is ENHRY and CDR2 SYGVKD. V gave up 10 bases and J gave up 4 bases; unmatched junction bases: 14. CDR3 size: 16 residues. This chain's CDR3 is CATLGTGGIGVYGYTF. The CDR3 region has the DNA TGTGCCACCCTCGGGACAGGGGGAATCGGGGTCTATGGCTACACCTTC.